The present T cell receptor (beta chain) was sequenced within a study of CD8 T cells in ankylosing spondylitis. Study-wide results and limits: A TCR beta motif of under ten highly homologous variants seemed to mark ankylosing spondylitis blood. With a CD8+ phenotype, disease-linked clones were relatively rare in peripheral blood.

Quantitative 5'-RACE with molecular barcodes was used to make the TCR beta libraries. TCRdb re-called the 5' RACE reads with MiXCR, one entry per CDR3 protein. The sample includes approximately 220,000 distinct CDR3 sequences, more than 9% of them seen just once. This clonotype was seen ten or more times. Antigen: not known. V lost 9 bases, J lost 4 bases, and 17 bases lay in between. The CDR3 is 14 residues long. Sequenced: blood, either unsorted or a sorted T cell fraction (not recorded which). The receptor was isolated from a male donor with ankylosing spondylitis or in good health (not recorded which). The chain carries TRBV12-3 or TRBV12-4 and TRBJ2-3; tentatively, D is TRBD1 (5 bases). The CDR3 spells CASLRDQGADTQYF. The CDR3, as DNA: TGTGCCAGTTTAAGGGATCAAGGGGCAGATACGCAGTATTTT.